The 27 T cell receptor beta chains below all came from one sample that was sequenced in a study of blood T cell repertoires in COVID-19. Sequencing was performed with immunoSEQ multiplex PCR; in TCRdb, only in-frame clones are kept and a portion is missing. The table includes around 42,000 clones, about 80% detected once. The specimen sequenced was peripheral blood. Receptor source: an older woman with acute or convalescent COVID-19.

Turning to this clone: At one end the junction does not follow the germline gene, possibly because of a read error. The chain is built from TRBV19 and TRBJ1-4, with a possible D match to TRBD1 (5 bases). This CDR3 contains 14 residues. Germline assignment: CDR1 LNHDA and CDR2 SQIVND (reference sequence). CDR3 in DNA: TGTACCAGTAGTATGGGGGGGACGTCGGAAAAACTGTTTTTT. Residues: CTSSMGGTSEKLFF.

This clone has more than one count but fewer than ten. CDR3 nucleotides: TGTGCCAGCAGTGAGAGGGGGTTGAGCAATCAGCCCCAGCATTTT. It yields the protein CASSERGLSNQPQHF. The chain carries TRBV2 and TRBJ1-5; D is possibly TRBD1 (6 bases). Trimming shortened V by 3 bases and J by 1 base, and 10 bases separated the two germline ends. Germline V lookup: CDR1 SNHLY, CDR2 FYNNEI. CDR3 size: 15 residues.

This clone was observed a few times. V is TRBV19 and J is TRBJ1-1, with a tentative D call TRBD1 (6 bases). V lost 4 bases and J 2 bases, leaving 17 bases between the germline ends. Germline CDR1 reads LNHDA; CDR2 reads SQIVND (reference sequence). The CDR3 runs 16 residues. CDR3: CASSTYQGRGNTEAFF. Written as DNA, the CDR3 is TGTGCCAGTAGTACCTATCAGGGGCGAGGTAACACTGAAGCTTTCTTT.

The rearrangement uses TRBV5-1 and TRBJ2-3; D perhaps matches TRBD2 (5 bases). Germline-derived CDR1 and CDR2 are SGHRS and YFSETQ. Trimming removed 2 bases from V and 2 bases from J, with 18 bases in between. The CDR3 length is 17 residues. In DNA form, the CDR3 reads TGCGCCAGCAGCTTTGCAAATTCCGGGATGATCACAGATACGCAGTATTTT. As protein: CASSFANSGMITDTQYF.

CDR3 sequence: CASSFSGSYDEQYF. Written as DNA, the CDR3 is TGCGCCAGCAGCTTTAGCGGGTCCTACGACGAGCAGTACTTC. This rearrangement joins TRBV5-1 to TRBJ2-7, with 7 positions matching TRBD2. V lost 2 bases to trimming and J lost 5 bases; unmatched junction nucleotides: 7. The CDR3 totals 14 residues. CDR1 SGHRS and CDR2 YFSETQ come from the germline V gene.

The rearrangement joins TRBV5-5 to TRBJ1-2; 7 bases fit TRBD1. The CDR3 runs to 14 residues. Germline assignment: CDR1 SGHKS and CDR2 YYEKEE (reference sequence). V lost 4 bases and J lost 4; bases outside the gene matches: 7. The CDR3 loop is CASSPADRLYGYTF. The CDR3 DNA reads as TGTGCCAGCAGCCCCGCGGACAGGCTCTATGGCTACACCTTC.

The chain links TRBV7-9 to TRBJ2-2, with TRBD1 as a possible D gene (5 bases). CDR1 SEHNR and CDR2 FQNEAQ come from the germline V gene (reference sequence). This CDR3 comprises 14 residues. V lost 5 bases, J lost 1 base, and 8 bases lay in between. The CDR3 region has the DNA TGTGCCAGCAGCCTAGGACAGAACACCGGGGAGCTGTTTTTT. Protein product: CASSLGQNTGELFF.

The V gene is TRBV5-4, the J gene TRBJ1-2; the match to TRBD1 covers 8 bases. The CDR3 length is 15 residues. CDR1 and CDR2 (germline): SGHNT, YYREEE (reference sequence). V lost 4 bases to trimming and J lost 1 base; unmatched junction nucleotides: 6. CDR3: CASSPDRAINYGYTF. The CDR3 DNA sequence: TGTGCCAGCAGCCCGGACAGGGCAATTAACTATGGCTACACCTTC.

The chain employs TRBV7-9 and TRBJ1-1; D is ambiguous. The CDR3 sequence is 13 residues long. Between the trimmed V and J ends, which lost 1 base and 0 bases, there was a span of 3 bases. Germline V CDR1 and CDR2: SEHNR, FQNEAQ (reference sequence). The CDR3, as DNA: TGTGCCAGCAGCTTAGACATGAACACTGAAGCTTTCTTT. It translates to CASSLDMNTEAFF.

CDR3 nucleotides: TGTGCCAGTAGTAAGACAGGGAACGTTCAGTACTTC. Translating gives CASSKTGNVQYF. The J gene is TRBJ2-4, the V gene TRBV19; 7 bases are shared with TRBD1. V shed 4 bases and J 11 bases; nucleotides not matched to a gene: 5. The CDR3 runs 12 residues. Germline CDR1 reads LNHDA; CDR2 reads SQIVND (reference sequence).

The rearrangement uses TRBV7-9 and TRBJ1-2; D uncertain. The CDR3 covers 11 residues. Deletions cut 11 bases from V and 2 bases from J, with 9 bases between. The germline V gene encodes CDR1 SEHNR and CDR2 FQNEAQ (reference sequence). This chain's CDR3 is CAVEWNYGYTF. The CDR3 bases are TGTGCCGTAGAATGGAACTATGGCTACACCTTC.

A few counts support this clone. V usage is TRBV4-2 and J usage is TRBJ1-2; 8 nucleotides match TRBD1. With 1 base clipped from V and 4 bases from J, the junction kept 8 bases outside the gene matches. Germline V CDR1 and CDR2: LGHNA, YNFKEQ. The CDR3 covers 16 residues. The CDR3 DNA reads TGTGCCAGCAGCCAAGTCGGTGGACAGGGAACCTATGGCTACACCTTC. It encodes CASSQVGGQGTYGYTF.

The chain uses TRBV19 and TRBJ1-4, with D unresolved. CDR3 length: 14 residues. Germline CDR1 reads LNHDA; CDR2 reads SQIVND (reference sequence). V was pared by 4 bases and J by 2 bases, with 8 bases between. CDR3 sequence: CASSRRETNEKLFF. CDR3 coding DNA: TGTGCCAGTAGTAGGAGGGAGACTAATGAAAAACTGTTTTTT.

This clone was seen a single time. The J gene is TRBJ2-4, the V gene TRBV11-2; 14 bases map to TRBD2. The germline V gene has CDR1 SGHAT and CDR2 FQNNGV. The CDR3 runs to 17 residues. The junction had 11 bases not matched to a gene; V was cut back by 5 bases and J by 8 bases. The CDR3 region has the DNA TGTGCCAGCAGCCCGGCCGGGACTAGCGGGAGTTGGGACATTCAGTACTTC. Amino acids: CASSPAGTSGSWDIQYF. Looking up the rest from reference TRBV11-2 and TRBJ2-4 gives the full variable domain: EAGVAQSPRYKIIEKRQSVAFWCNPISGHATLYWYQQILGQGPKLLIQFQNNGVVDDSQLPKDRFSAERLKGVDSTLKIQPAKLEDSAVYLCASSPAGTSGSWDIQYFGAGTRLSVL.

V and J are TRBV30 and TRBJ2-2; 8 bases are a match to TRBD1. CDR1 is GTSNPN, CDR2 SVGIG, per germline (reference sequence). The CDR3 spans 15 residues. The V gene end was trimmed by 0 bases and the J gene end by 7 bases; junction bases not matched to a gene: 7. In nucleotides, the CDR3 is TGTGCCTGGAGTGTACCGGACAGGGTCGGCGGGGAGCTGTTTTTT. The encoded protein is CAWSVPDRVGGELFF.

The chain recombines TRBV4-1 with TRBJ2-1; D is perhaps TRBD1 (6 bases). Germline assignment: CDR1 MGHRA and CDR2 YSYEKL. The CDR3 runs to 14 residues. Trimming took off 4 bases at V and 4 bases at J, with 11 bases between the two ends. CDR3: CASSPVDRYNEQFF. CDR3 coding DNA: TGCGCCAGCAGCCCTGTGGACAGATACAATGAGCAGTTCTTC.

The V and J genes are TRBV27 and TRBJ1-5, with D tentatively TRBD1 (5 bases). The germline V gene encodes CDR1 MNHEY and CDR2 SMNVEV (reference sequence). Between the trimmed V and J ends, which lost 3 bases and 4 bases, there was a span of 16 bases. The CDR3 has 16 amino acids. CDR3 residues: CASSFRWGVRNQPQHF. The CDR3 DNA reads TGTGCCAGCAGTTTTCGGTGGGGGGTTCGGAATCAGCCCCAGCATTTT.

Only one count was recorded for this clone. V is TRBV25-1 and J is TRBJ1-4; 9 nucleotides match TRBD1. J gave up 7 bases and V 5 bases, and 8 bases lay outside the gene matches. This CDR3 spans 15 amino acids. Germline CDR1 is MGHDK and CDR2 is SYGVNS. CDR3 in DNA: TGTGCCAGCAGTTCGGTAGGACAGGGGATTGAAAAACTGTTTTTT. Its translation is CASSSVGQGIEKLFF.

The V gene is TRBV5-1, the J gene TRBJ2-7; 8 bases fit TRBD1. CDR3 length equals 14 residues. V trimming: 5 bases; J trimming: 2 bases; junction bases outside the gene matches: 6. In germline, CDR1 is SGHRS, CDR2 YFSETQ. The CDR3, as DNA: TGCGCCAGCAGTGTCCTGGACAGGGCCTACGAGCAGTACTTC. It specifies CASSVLDRAYEQYF. Full variable domain (outside the CDR3, taken from reference TRBV5-1 and TRBJ2-7): KAGVTQTPRYLIKTRGQQVTLSCSPISGHRSVSWYQQTPGQGLQFLFEYFSETQRNKGNFPGRFSGRQFSNSRSEMNVSTLELGDSALYLCASSVLDRAYEQYFGPGTRLTVT.

J is TRBJ1-4 and V is TRBV18; D may be TRBD1 (6 bases). Trimming stripped 1 base from V and 3 bases from J, with 12 bases between. The CDR3 is made up of 16 amino acids. The germline CDR1 and CDR2 sequences are KGHSH and LQKENI. The CDR3 DNA reads TGTGCCAGCTCACCACTAGACAGGCCTGCTAATGAAAAACTGTTTTTT. It translates to CASSPLDRPANEKLFF. The full variable domain, rest sourced from reference TRBV18 and TRBJ1-4, is NAGVMQNPRHLVRRRGQEARLRCSPMKGHSHVYWYRQLPEEGLKFMVYLQKENIIDESGMPKERFSAEFPKEGPSILRIQQVVRGDSAAYFCASSPLDRPANEKLFFGSGTQLSVL.

The table lists this clone with a count of one. CDR3 sequence: CASSISGQGREKLFF. Here the CDR3 DNA reads TGTGCCAGCAGCATTTCTGGACAGGGCCGGGAAAAACTGTTTTTT. This chain uses TRBV28 with TRBJ1-4; 8 nucleotides line up with TRBD1. From germline, CDR1 is MDHEN and CDR2 SYDVKM. This CDR3 is 15 amino acids long. V trimming: 6 bases; J trimming: 8 bases; junction bases outside the gene matches: 11.

The chain combines TRBV6-1 with TRBJ1-5; 7 bases fit TRBD1. The germline V gene encodes CDR1 MNHNS and CDR2 SASEGT. V was pared by 4 bases and J by 0 bases, with 12 bases of the junction left unmatched. There are 18 residues in the CDR3. The CDR3 region is CASSGRTGTVSSNQPQHF. The CDR3 bases are TGTGCCAGCAGTGGACGGACTGGGACAGTTAGTAGCAATCAGCCCCAGCATTTT.

V is TRBV4-1 and J is TRBJ2-3; a weak D match, TRBD1 (5 bases). From germline, CDR1 is MGHRA and CDR2 YSYEKL. Between the trimmed V and J ends, which lost 1 base and 7 bases, there was a span of 6 bases. The CDR3 is 12 residues long. CDR3 in amino acids: CASSQAGYTQYF. The CDR3 DNA reads TGCGCCAGCAGCCAAGCAGGGTATACGCAGTATTTT.

The chain couples TRBV5-4 to TRBJ1-1; 7 positions match TRBD1. Germline V gene data show CDR1 as SGHNT and CDR2 as YYREEE (reference sequence). The V gene end was trimmed by 4 bases and the J gene end by 5 bases; junction bases not matched to a gene: 5. There are 13 residues in the CDR3. This CDR3 is CASSHDRVTEAFF. The DNA for the CDR3 is TGTGCCAGCAGCCACGACAGGGTGACTGAAGCTTTCTTT.

CDR3 nucleotide sequence: TGTGCCAGCAGTTTATTATCGAACACTGAAGCTTTCTTT. Amino acid sequence: CASSLLSNTEAFF. The chain couples TRBV12-3 or TRBV12-4 to TRBJ1-1; D call uncertain. This CDR3 comprises 13 residues. The V gene lost 2 bases and the J gene lost 1 base, with 5 bases spanning the gap.

V gene TRBV4-1 combines with J gene TRBJ1-4, with TRBD1 matching 11 bases. V gave up 2 bases and J gave up 7 bases; unmatched junction bases: 12. Germline V lookup: CDR1 MGHRA, CDR2 YSYEKL. The CDR3 loop spans 18 amino acids. CDR3: CASSQLRGVDRGREKLFF. CDR3 nucleotide sequence: TGCGCCAGCAGCCAACTCAGAGGGGTGGACAGGGGGCGTGAAAAACTGTTTTTT.

This chain joins TRBV5-4 and TRBJ2-1; 12 bases map to TRBD1. V trimming: 3 bases; J trimming: 8 bases; junction bases outside the gene matches: 9. Germline assignment: CDR1 SGHNT and CDR2 YYREEE (reference sequence). CDR3 length: 16 amino acids. The CDR3 region is CASSSLGTGGEYEQFF. The CDR3 DNA is TGTGCCAGCAGCTCACTGGGGACAGGGGGCGAGTATGAGCAGTTCTTC.